This T cell receptor (beta chain) is drawn from a study of TIL therapy for anti-PD-1-resistant metastatic lung cancer. Documented time point: pre-treatment sample, taken before nivolumab and TIL therapy. This was the immunoSEQ v3 assay. The protocol was immunoSEQ multiplex PCR, while the TCRdb copy is restricted to in-frame clones and leaves out a portion. This table has 25,000 to 40,000 clones, around three quarters appearing once. After removal of 3 bases from V and 7 bases from J, the junction contained 8 bases not matched to a gene. The CDR3 is 14 amino acids. Germline CDR1 is SGHNT and CDR2 is YYREEE (reference sequence).

The sequencing here drew on blood, taken at baseline. The sequence was obtained from a woman between 30 and 80 years old with non-small cell lung cancer. The chain couples TRBV5-4 to TRBJ2-7; 9 bases are a match to TRBD1. The CDR3 region has the DNA TGTGCCAGCAGCTCTACAGGGGGCCACTTGGAGCAGTACTTC. Amino acids: CASSSTGGHLEQYF.